Each of the 27 T cell receptor beta chains below was sequenced from the same sample in a study of stem cell transplantation in POMP-related autoinflammatory disease (dated by TCRdb to about 2021). The time point tag for this specimen amounts to: before hematopoietic stem cell transplant. Library prep was done by the immunoSEQ multiplex PCR assay. What TCRdb holds here is the immuneACCESS table cut down to in-frame rearrangements. Part of the clones is not present; checked against another copy, under half of the missing clones reflect an unresolved V gene, and the others are unexplained. The sample data list 25,000 to 30,000 clones, and roughly four fifths of these were observed just once. The ten largest clones take up approximately 2.4% of the sample. The starting material was CD4+ T cells from PBMCs, obtained before stem cell transplantation. Receptors were obtained from a human donor with POMP-related autoinflammation and immune dysregulation (PRAID).

J is TRBJ1-1 and V is TRBV28; tentative D call: TRBD1 (6 bases). This CDR3 comprises 15 residues. Germline CDR1 MDHEN, CDR2 SYDVKM. Trimming pared 7 bases from V and 1 base from J, leaving 16 bases between. CDR3 residues: CASTLGGARNTEAFF. As DNA, the CDR3 is TGTGCCAGCACCCTAGGGGGGGCACGGAACACTGAAGCTTTCTTT. Full variable domain (missing parts from reference TRBV28 and TRBJ1-1): DVKVTQSSRYLVKRTGEKVFLECVQDMDHENMFWYRQDPGLGLRLIYFSYDVKMKEKGDIPEGYSVSREKKERFSLILESASTNQTSMYLCASTLGGARNTEAFFGQGTRLTVV.

The chain joins TRBV5-1 to TRBJ2-7; 9 positions match TRBD1. The CDR3 has 17 residues. CDR1 is SGHRS and CDR2 is YFSETQ in the germline V gene. J lost 5 bases, V lost 5 bases, and 17 bases had no gene match. The DNA of the CDR3 is TGCGCCAGCAGTTTTCGATTCCAAGGACAGGGGCTTAACGAGCAGTACTTC. This sequence encodes CASSFRFQGQGLNEQYF.

J is TRBJ2-1 and V is TRBV6-6; 10 bases agree with TRBD2. V lost 8 bases, J lost 2 bases, and 9 bases stayed unmatched. CDR1 is MNHNY, CDR2 SVGAGI, per germline (reference sequence). This CDR3 spans 16 amino acids. The CDR3 region has the DNA TGTGCCAGCCAGAGGCTAGCGGGGGCCACCTACAATGAGCAGTTCTTC. It specifies CASQRLAGATYNEQFF.

This clone was counted a few times. The rearrangement joins TRBV25-1 to TRBJ1-2; D may be TRBD1 (5 bases). Germline CDR1 and CDR2: MGHDK and SYGVNS. This CDR3 spans 12 amino acids. The V and J ends lost 4 bases and 6 bases respectively, with 9 bases between them. Here the CDR3 reads CASSVTANGYTF. CDR3 bases: TGTGCCAGCAGTGTGACAGCCAATGGCTACACCTTC.

The V call is TRBV7-3, the J call TRBJ2-2, with D perhaps matching TRBD1 (5 bases). The V gene's germline CDR1 is SGHTA and CDR2 FQGTGA. The V end lost 7 bases, the J end lost 3 bases, and 9 bases lay between the germline ends. CDR3 size: 13 residues. The CDR3 nucleotides read TGTGCCAGCACAGGGATCTACACCGGGGAGCTGTTTTTT. Translated, it gives CASTGIYTGELFF.

This clone occurred once. This chain links TRBV9 with TRBJ2-2; D not certain. CDR1 is SGDLS, CDR2 YYNGEE, per germline. V lost 0 bases, J lost 7 bases, and 7 bases lay in between. The CDR3 contains 13 residues. CDR3 sequence reads: CASSVEYGGELFF. CDR3 nucleotides: TGTGCCAGCAGCGTAGAGTACGGCGGGGAGCTGTTTTTT.

In the case of this clone: Additional DNA sequences in this sample encode the identical CDR3. This rearrangement joins TRBV28 to TRBJ1-5; 7 nucleotides line up with TRBD1. V was clipped by 9 bases and J by 6 bases; unmatched bases: 11. CDR3 length: 14 amino acids. The germline V gene encodes CDR1 MDHEN and CDR2 SYDVKM. CDR3 region: CASTGEGRGQPQHF. The CDR3 nucleotides are TGTGCCAGTACAGGGGAGGGCCGGGGTCAGCCCCAGCATTTT.

CDR3 bases: TGTGCCAGCAGCTTAGCCGGGGTAGCGGCCCAAGAGACCCAGTACTTC. Translating gives CASSLAGVAAQETQYF. The genes are TRBV7-2 and TRBJ2-5, with D tentatively TRBD2 (6 bases). Germline assignment: CDR1 SGHTA and CDR2 FQGNSA. V was pared by 0 bases and J by 1 base, with 12 bases between. This CDR3 spans 16 amino acids.

This sequence joins TRBV28 and TRBJ1-5; D possibly corresponds to TRBD1 (6 bases). This CDR3 comprises 17 residues. Germline CDR1 reads MDHEN; CDR2 reads SYDVKM. Trimming stripped 5 bases from V and 0 bases from J, with 17 bases between. The CDR3 DNA sequence: TGTGCCAGCAGTCCTAAGGCGGCAGGGGTTAGCAATCAGCCCCAGCATTTT. Its protein is CASSPKAAGVSNQPQHF.

The rearrangement uses TRBV5-1 and TRBJ2-1; 8 bases are shared with TRBD2. There are 15 residues in the CDR3. Trimming took 0 bases from V and 6 from J; bases not matched to a gene: 5. Germline CDR1 reads SGHRS; CDR2 reads YFSETQ. The CDR3 loop is CASSLGEAGVNEQFF. DNA of the CDR3: TGCGCCAGCAGCTTGGGAGAAGCGGGGGTCAATGAGCAGTTCTTC.

This CDR3 is CASSLGVTFSGANVLTF. The CDR3 coding sequence is TGTGCCAGCAGCTTAGGGGTGACCTTCTCTGGGGCCAACGTCCTGACTTTC. This chain uses TRBV7-6 with TRBJ2-6; no definite D call. The V end lost 1 base, the J end lost 0 bases, and 10 bases lay between the germline ends. Germline-derived CDR1 and CDR2 are SGHVS and FNYEAQ. The CDR3 is 17 amino acids.

A few counts support this clone. This chain links TRBV18 with TRBJ2-2, with TRBD2 matching over 15 bases. The CDR3 covers 18 residues. Germline V CDR1 and CDR2: KGHSH, LQKENI. J lost 4 bases, V lost 0 bases, and 3 bases had no gene match. DNA of the CDR3: TGTGCCAGCTCACCACCGGGACTAGCGGGAGGTGGCACCGGGGAGCTGTTTTTT. Amino acids: CASSPPGLAGGGTGELFF.

The genes are TRBV18 and TRBJ2-1; no clear D gene. The CDR3 consists of 14 residues. The V and J ends lost 6 bases and 6 bases respectively, with 15 bases between them. Germline CDR1 reads KGHSH; CDR2 reads LQKENI. The CDR3 DNA is TGTGCCAGCTCGCCATACCGTGACTCCAATGAGCAGTTCTTC. As protein: CASSPYRDSNEQFF.

V and J are TRBV7-9 and TRBJ2-6; the D gene is possibly TRBD1 (6 bases). Per the germline V gene, CDR1 is SEHNR and CDR2 is FQNEAQ (reference sequence). V gave up 3 bases and J gave up 0 bases, with 9 bases separating them. The CDR3 loop spans 16 amino acids. CDR3 loop: CASSFTGSSGANVLTF. The DNA of the CDR3 is TGTGCCAGCAGCTTCACAGGGAGCTCTGGGGCCAACGTCCTGACTTTC.

The rearrangement links TRBV27 to TRBJ2-7, with D hard to call. V gave up 5 bases and J gave up 0 bases, with 11 bases separating them. This CDR3 spans 14 amino acids. Germline V gives CDR1 MNHEY, CDR2 SMNVEV (reference sequence). The CDR3 spells CASSSSVRSYEQYF. The DNA of the CDR3 is TGTGCCAGCAGTAGCTCGGTTCGCTCCTACGAGCAGTACTTC.

The chain carries TRBV10-3 and TRBJ1-1, with D possibly being TRBD1 (5 bases). Germline CDR1 ENHRY, CDR2 SYGVKD. The V end lost 3 bases, the J end lost 3 bases, and 14 bases lay between the germline ends. This CDR3 is built from 15 residues. CDR3 protein: CAISDKGRKDTEAFF. The CDR3 bases are TGTGCCATCAGTGATAAGGGGCGCAAGGACACTGAAGCTTTCTTT.

This clone was counted a few times. The genes are TRBV7-2 and TRBJ1-1, with D possibly being TRBD1 (5 bases). The germline gives CDR1 SGHTA, CDR2 FQGNSA. V lost 5 bases and J 4 bases, leaving 17 bases between the germline ends. The CDR3 is 15 amino acids. CDR3 DNA sequence: TGTGCCAGCAGCCCAGCCCAGGGTGACGGCACTGAAGCTTTCTTT. Residues: CASSPAQGDGTEAFF.

This chain links TRBV20-1 with TRBJ1-3; no clear D gene. Trimming left V 5 bases short and J 5 bases short, with 7 bases between. CDR1 and CDR2 from the germline V gene are DFQATT and SNEGSKA (reference sequence). The CDR3 spans 11 residues. The CDR3 nucleotides are TGCAGTGCTGACGTTCGAAACACCATATATTTT. Translated: CSADVRNTIYF.

CDR3 residues: CASSSGIRQPGGRGYTF. DNA for the CDR3: TGTGCCAGCAGCTCAGGGATTCGACAGCCCGGTGGAAGAGGCTACACCTTC. V usage is TRBV7-9 and J usage is TRBJ1-2; a weak D match, TRBD1 (5 bases). The V end lost 4 bases, the J end lost 8 bases, and 26 bases lay between the germline ends. CDR1 is SEHNR and CDR2 is FQNEAQ in the germline V gene (reference sequence). CDR3 size: 17 residues. Using reference TRBV7-9 and TRBJ1-2 for the parts outside the CDR3, the full variable domain is DTGVSQNPRHKITKRGQNVTFRCDPISEHNRLYWYRQTLGQGPEFLTYFQNEAQLEKSRLLSDRFSAERPKGSFSTLEIQRTEQGDSAMYLCASSSGIRQPGGRGYTFGSGTRLTVV.

This clone was seen a single time. The chain combines TRBV4-2 with TRBJ2-5, with D possibly called TRBD1 or TRBD2 (5 bases each). Trimming stripped 0 bases from V and 5 bases from J, with 13 bases between. Germline V gene sequence: CDR1 LGHNA, CDR2 YNFKEQ. The CDR3 is 15 residues long. The CDR3 bases are TGTGCCAGCAGCCAAGACCCGGGGCTTTTCGAGACCCAGTACTTC. Its translation is CASSQDPGLFETQYF.

The chain combines TRBV7-9 with TRBJ1-3, with unresolved D. V was pared by 5 bases and J by 0 bases, with 17 bases between. The CDR3 length is 17 residues. Germline lookup yields CDR1 SEHNR and CDR2 FQNEAQ (reference sequence). The CDR3 sequence: CASSPTVGFLSGNTIYF. The CDR3 coding sequence is TGTGCCAGCAGCCCTACAGTGGGCTTCCTCTCTGGAAACACCATATATTTT.

This clone appeared once. This chain uses TRBV7-3 with TRBJ2-3; maybe TRBD2 (6 bases). Deletions cut 5 bases from V and 6 bases from J, with 12 bases between. Per germline, CDR1 SGHTA and CDR2 FQGTGA. This CDR3 comprises 13 residues. The CDR3 sequence is CASSVQRGDTQYF. In DNA form, the CDR3 reads TGTGCCAGCAGCGTTCAACGGGGGGATACGCAGTATTTT.

The rearrangement uses TRBV4-2 and TRBJ1-2; TRBD1 aligns across 7 bases. The germline gives CDR1 LGHNA, CDR2 YNFKEQ. The CDR3 covers 12 residues. J gave up 8 bases and V 4 bases, and 4 bases lay outside the gene matches. The CDR3 protein is CASSPIQGGYTF. CDR3 nucleotide sequence: TGTGCCAGCAGCCCGATACAGGGGGGCTACACCTTC.

The CDR3 DNA follows: TGTGCCAGCAGTTTATCCTACCAGGGCAGGGGCCTCTACGAGCAGTACTTC. Its protein product is CASSLSYQGRGLYEQYF. The V and J genes are TRBV28 and TRBJ2-7; D might be TRBD1 (6 bases). This CDR3 has 17 residues. Trimming pared 1 base from V and 3 bases from J, leaving 19 bases between. Germline values: CDR1 MDHEN, CDR2 SYDVKM. Full variable domain (missing parts from reference TRBV28 and TRBJ2-7): DVKVTQSSRYLVKRTGEKVFLECVQDMDHENMFWYRQDPGLGLRLIYFSYDVKMKEKGDIPEGYSVSREKKERFSLILESASTNQTSMYLCASSLSYQGRGLYEQYFGPGTRLTVT.

The genes are TRBV2 and TRBJ2-3; unclear D gene. Germline V lookup: CDR1 SNHLY, CDR2 FYNNEI. The CDR3 consists of 14 residues. Trimming stripped 4 bases from V and 2 bases from J, with 10 bases between. CDR3: CASSAVRPTDTQYF. The CDR3 coding sequence is TGTGCCAGCAGTGCAGTACGCCCCACAGATACGCAGTATTTT.

The J gene is TRBJ2-7, the V gene TRBV4-2; 14 positions match TRBD2. The CDR3 is 16 residues long. CDR1 and CDR2 from the germline V gene are LGHNA and YNFKEQ. V was clipped by 5 bases and J by 2 bases; unmatched bases: 5. CDR3 residues: CASSVETSGGAYEQYF. The CDR3, as DNA: TGTGCCAGCAGCGTCGAGACTAGCGGGGGGGCCTACGAGCAGTACTTC.

This clone occurred a few times. V gene TRBV7-3 combines with J gene TRBJ1-1; TRBD1 agrees at 7 bases. With V trimmed by 5 bases and J by 4 bases, 4 bases remained unmatched. Germline-derived CDR1 and CDR2 are SGHTA and FQGTGA. The CDR3 has 13 residues. CDR3 sequence: CASSPGGITEAFF. The CDR3 DNA follows: TGTGCCAGCAGCCCAGGGGGTATCACTGAAGCTTTCTTT.